Listed below are T cell receptor beta chains from one sample, sequenced in a study of identical twins. TCRdb used MiXCR to reprocess the 5' RACE reads, holding one entry per CDR3 protein. In the table there are around 1.7 million distinct CDR3 sequences, about 31% of which are singletons. The sample taken for sequencing was cord blood. Receptor source: a newborn girl in good health. Each CDR3 is given with its conserved first and last residue. The D gene is left open where the match is weak. For some rows the clone size is stated as once, few or many, or as a class when expanded; others skip it.

>TRBJ2-1|TRBV20-1|once|NA
CSARGPGIVYNEQFF
TGCAGTGCTAGGGGGCCCGGGATCGTCTACAATGAGCAGTTCTTC
>TRBJ1-5|TRBV7-2|NA|NA
CASSSTWRANSDQPQHF
TGTGCCAGCAGCTCCACGTGGAGGGCAAATAGCGATCAGCCCCAGCATTTT
>TRBJ1-2|TRBV13|few|NA
CASSRPWGHNYGYTF
TGTGCCAGCAGCCGTCCTTGGGGTCACAACTATGGCTACACCTTC
>TRBJ2-5|TRBV11-1|NA|NA
CASIFSTGRETQYF
TGTGCCAGCATCTTCTCGACAGGCCGCGAGACCCAGTACTTC
>TRBJ2-7|TRBV5-8|few|NA
CASSLFVTSSYEQYF
TGTGCCAGCAGCTTGTTTGTGACATCTAGCTACGAGCAGTACTTC
>TRBJ2-7|TRBV7-2|once|NA
CASSSFSYGQYF
TGTGCCAGCAGCTCATTCTCCTACGGGCAGTACTTC
>TRBJ2-5|TRBV5-1|few|TRBD2
CASSLEGREFQETQYF
TGCGCCAGCAGCTTGGAGGGGCGGGAGTTCCAAGAGACCCAGTACTTC
>TRBJ2-1|TRBV5-1|few|NA
CASSLAQSSTSEQFF
TGCGCCAGCAGCTTGGCCCAATCTAGCACCAGTGAGCAGTTCTTC
>TRBJ2-1|TRBV7-2|NA|NA
CASSLGDYYNEQFF
TGTGCCAGCAGCTTAGGGGATTACTACAATGAGCAGTTCTTC
>TRBJ2-7|TRBV3-1|few|NA
CASSQGGAPSYEQYF
TGTGCCAGCAGCCAAGGCGGGGCCCCTTCCTACGAGCAGTACTTC
>TRBJ2-2|TRBV10-3|NA|NA
CAISLGRATGELFF
TGTGCCATTTCGCTCGGGCGGGCTACCGGGGAGCTGTTTTTT
>TRBJ1-2|TRBV20-1|NA|NA
CSARVGGNYGYTF
TGCAGTGCTAGAGTAGGTGGAAACTATGGCTACACCTTC
>TRBJ2-3|TRBV2|NA|NA
CASSGTLVDTQYF
TGTGCCAGCAGTGGGACCCTAGTAGATACGCAGTATTTT
>TRBJ1-6|TRBV28|few|TRBD1
CATDRGQMNSPLHF
TGTGCCACCGACAGGGGGCAAATGAATTCACCCCTCCACTTT
>TRBJ2-2|TRBV7-2|few|NA
CASSIRGSNTGELFF
TGTGCCAGCAGCATTCGCGGGTCGAACACCGGGGAGCTGTTTTTT
>TRBJ2-4|TRBV28|NA|NA
CASSTVEIAKNIQYF
TGTGCCAGCAGTACAGTCGAAATAGCCAAAAACATTCAGTACTTC
>TRBJ2-1|TRBV30|NA|NA
CAWSAGQSFNEQFF
TGTGCCTGGAGCGCCGGACAGAGTTTTAATGAGCAGTTCTTC
>TRBJ1-6|TRBV14|few|NA
CASSHLRERNSPLHF
TGTGCCAGCAGCCACCTCAGGGAGCGAAATTCACCCCTCCACTTT
>TRBJ2-7|TRBV4-1|NA|TRBD2
CASSVTPLTSGTYEQYF
TGCGCCAGCAGCGTTACCCCTTTGACTAGCGGAACCTACGAGCAGTACTTC
>TRBJ2-2|TRBV3-1|NA|TRBD2
CASSQVRRRGAGELFF
TGTGCCAGCAGCCAAGTTAGGCGGCGGGGGGCCGGGGAGCTGTTTTTT
>TRBJ2-5|TRBV27|NA|NA
CATKQGPGLETQYF
TGTGCCACTAAGCAGGGTCCGGGATTAGAGACCCAGTACTTC
>TRBJ2-3|TRBV11-2|few|NA
CASSVGWATDTQYF
TGTGCCAGCAGCGTTGGGTGGGCCACAGATACGCAGTATTTT
>TRBJ2-2|TRBV6-1|once|NA
CASSPPSTNTGELFF
TGTGCCAGCAGTCCTCCAAGCACCAACACCGGGGAGCTGTTTTTT
>TRBJ2-7|TRBV7-2|NA|NA
CASSFIPGPQEQYF
TGTGCCAGCAGCTTTATTCCGGGACCTCAGGAGCAGTACTTC
>TRBJ2-1|TRBV10-3|few|TRBD1
CAIGDRGPRDGQFF
TGTGCCATCGGGGACAGGGGGCCTCGGGATGGGCAGTTCTTC
>TRBJ2-3|TRBV7-9|once|TRBD2
CASSWASGAGDTQYF
TGTGCCAGCAGCTGGGCTAGCGGGGCGGGTGATACGCAGTATTTT
>TRBJ1-6|TRBV20-1|few|TRBD1
CSARPGQGSSPLHF
TGCAGTGCTAGACCGGGACAGGGATCCTCACCCCTCCACTTT
>TRBJ1-4|TRBV9|NA|NA
CTSSVEPGQHNEKLFF
TGTACCAGCAGCGTAGAACCGGGACAACATAATGAAAAACTGTTTTTT
>TRBJ2-5|TRBV13|few|TRBD1
CASSSRGRQETQYF
TGTGCCAGCAGCTCCAGGGGGAGACAAGAGACCCAGTACTTC
>TRBJ2-3|TRBV18|NA|TRBD2
CASSRLAATDTQYF
TGTGCCAGCTCACGACTAGCGGCCACAGATACGCAGTATTTT
>TRBJ2-1|TRBV4-2|few|NA
CASSQDPLSSYNEQFF
TGTGCCAGCAGCCAAGATCCCCTTAGCTCCTACAATGAGCAGTTCTTC
>TRBJ1-3|TRBV6-2/TRBV6-3|once|NA
CASSYSFYGNTIYF
TGTGCCAGCAGTTACAGCTTTTACGGAAACACCATATATTTT
>TRBJ2-1|TRBV6-4|NA|TRBD1
CAGSVQGARGNEQFF
TGTGCCGGCAGCGTCCAGGGGGCGCGGGGCAATGAGCAGTTCTTC